Listed below are T cell receptor beta chains from one sample, sequenced in a study of STAT3 mutations in large granular lymphocyte leukemia. Sequenced by immunoSEQ multiplex PCR; TCRdb stores in-frame clones only, minus some. The sample comprises about 1,300 clones, approximately 50% of which are singletons, and 35% to 50% rests with the top ten. Sequenced input: peripheral blood mononuclear cells. All receptors come from a man between 60 and 75 years old with T-cell large granular lymphocyte leukemia. Some clones in this sample may be carry-over from other donors' samples. CDR3s include the opening cysteine and the closing phenylalanine or tryptophan. D genes are given only for firm matches. Rows may omit the clone size; those that give it use once, few, many or a size class.

TRBV30	TRBJ2-5	-	-	CAWSVGPAQETQYF	TGTGCCTGGAGTGTAGGGCCAGCCCAAGAGACCCAGTACTTC
TRBV30	TRBJ2-5	-	-	CAWRKETQYF	TGTGCCTGGAGGAAAGAGACCCAGTACTTC
TRBV23-1	TRBJ2-7	-	-	CASSGTEKASYEQYF	TGCGCCAGCAGCGGTACAGAGAAGGCTTCCTACGAGCAGTACTTC
TRBV10-1	TRBJ1-5	large	-	CASSATDSNQPQHF	TGCGCCAGCAGTGCGACAGATAGCAATCAGCCCCAGCATTTT
TRBV18	TRBJ2-7	-	TRBD2	CASSPGLAGGGSNEQYF	TGTGCCAGCTCACCCGGACTAGCGGGAGGGGGTAGTAACGAGCAGTACTTC
TRBV13	TRBJ2-3	-	-	CASSVVGHTDTQYF	TGTGCCAGCAGCGTCGTGGGGCACACAGATACGCAGTATTTT
TRBV5-1	TRBJ2-7	-	TRBD2	CASTGTSPYEQYF	TGCGCCAGTACCGGGACTAGCCCCTACGAGCAGTACTTC
TRBV5-1	TRBJ2-5	-	-	CASSLGAETQYF	TGCGCCAGCAGCTTGGGGGCAGAGACCCAGTACTTC
TRBV18	TRBJ1-1	-	-	CASSRDVNTEAFF	TGTGCCAGCTCACGGGACGTTAACACTGAAGCTTTCTTT
TRBV27	TRBJ2-1	-	-	CASASQRGNEQFF	TGTGCCAGCGCGTCCCAACGGGGCAATGAGCAGTTCTTC
TRBV2	TRBJ2-3	-	TRBD2	CASKTSGSSDTQYF	TGTGCCAGCAAAACTAGCGGGAGTTCAGATACGCAGTATTTT
TRBV7-8	TRBJ2-7	-	TRBD2	CASSSGLAGHDEQYF	TGTGCCAGCAGCTCCGGACTAGCGGGACACGACGAGCAGTACTTC
TRBV5-4	TRBJ2-7	-	TRBD2	CASSPGRAGEQYF	TGTGCCAGCAGCCCCGGGAGGGCGGGGGAGCAGTACTTC
TRBV25-1	TRBJ1-2	-	-	CASSRGGGGYTF	TGTGCCAGCAGTAGAGGGGGGGGTGGCTACACCTTC
TRBV5-1	TRBJ2-7	few	-	CASSFPGTYEQYF	TGCGCCAGCAGCTTCCCAGGGACCTACGAGCAGTACTTC
TRBV4-1	TRBJ2-2	-	TRBD1	CASSPDRAPGELFF	TGCGCCAGCAGCCCTGACAGGGCACCCGGGGAGCTGTTTTTT
TRBV6-5	TRBJ2-7	hyperexpanded	TRBD2	CASSYILAGPYEQYF	TGTGCCAGCAGTTACATACTAGCGGGCCCCTACGAGCAGTACTTC
TRBV30	TRBJ1-5	-	TRBD1	CAWSSGGQVNQPQHF	TGTGCCTGGAGTTCTGGGGGACAGGTAAATCAGCCCCAGCATTTT
TRBV5-4	TRBJ2-3	-	-	CASSSEGTGTQYF	TGTGCCAGCAGCTCAGAAGGAACCGGTACGCAGTATTTT
TRBV30	TRBJ2-7	few	-	CAWRSWTAYEQYF	TGTGCCTGGAGATCTTGGACAGCCTACGAGCAGTACTTC
TRBV5-4	TRBJ2-6	-	-	CASSFLGLGNGANVLTF	TGTGCCAGCAGCTTTTTGGGACTGGGTAACGGGGCCAACGTCCTGACTTTC
TRBV29-1	TRBJ1-2	-	-	CSVEEADNGYTF	TGCAGCGTTGAGGAGGCAGACAATGGCTACACCTTC
TRBV18	TRBJ1-2	-	-	CASSTERDGYGYTF	TGTGCCAGCTCAACGGAGAGGGACGGCTATGGCTACACCTTC
TRBV5-6	TRBJ1-2	-	-	CASSLQEGYTF	TGTGCCAGCAGCCTGCAGGAGGGCTACACCTTC
TRBV11-2	TRBJ2-3	large	-	CAVGGLLDTQYF	TGTGCCGTCGGGGGGCTTTTGGATACGCAGTATTTT
TRBV7-9	TRBJ2-6	-	-	CASSLVGSGANVLTF	TGTGCCAGCAGCTTAGTAGGTTCTGGGGCCAACGTCCTGACTTTC
TRBV27	TRBJ2-7	few	-	CASSLAQSSYEQYF	TGTGCCAGCAGCCTGGCGCAGAGCTCCTACGAGCAGTACTTC
TRBV5-4	TRBJ1-4	-	-	CASSWDGVRLFF	TGTGCCAGCAGCTGGGACGGTGTAAGGCTGTTTTTT
TRBV5-6	TRBJ1-2	-	-	CASSPTGNYGYTF	TGTGCCAGCAGCCCAACGGGCAACTATGGCTACACCTTC
TRBV27	TRBJ2-7	-	TRBD2	CASSYILAGPYEQYF	TGTGCCAGCAGTTACATACTAGCGGGCCCCTACGAGCAGTACTTC
TRBV7-9	TRBJ1-5	-	TRBD1	CASSGQGTSQPQHF	TGTGCCAGCAGTGGACAGGGGACATCTCAGCCCCAGCATTTT
TRBV5-1	TRBJ1-2	large	-	CASSLEIAGHGYTF	TGCGCCAGCAGCTTGGAGATCGCAGGACATGGCTACACCTTC
TRBV7-2	TRBJ1-5	-	-	CASSPQGGSNQPQHF	TGTGCCAGCAGCCCGCAAGGGGGTAGCAATCAGCCCCAGCATTTT
TRBV27	TRBJ1-5	medium-sized	-	CASSLWDQGPQHF	TGTGCCAGCAGTTTATGGGATCAAGGGCCCCAGCATTTT
TRBV5-4	TRBJ2-7	-	TRBD2	CASSLRLAGGWDEQYF	TGTGCCAGCAGCTTGAGGCTAGCGGGAGGATGGGACGAGCAGTACTTC
TRBV29-1	TRBJ2-7	few	-	CSVGEGFPYEQYF	TGCAGCGTTGGCGAGGGGTTCCCTTACGAGCAGTACTTC
TRBV10-3	TRBJ1-2	-	-	CAISEEGDLGGYTF	TGTGCCATCAGTGAAGAAGGGGATTTGGGTGGCTACACCTTC
TRBV28	TRBJ1-2	-	-	CASTPGDGYTF	TGTGCCAGCACCCCAGGGGATGGCTACACCTTC
TRBV30	TRBJ1-2	-	-	CAWSVKTGLNYGYTF	TGTGCCTGGAGTGTGAAGACAGGCTTAAACTATGGCTACACCTTC
TRBV5-1	TRBJ2-7	-	TRBD1	CASSLDRGPYEQYF	TGCGCCAGCAGCTTAGACAGGGGCCCCTACGAGCAGTACTTC
TRBV29-1	TRBJ2-7	-	TRBD2	CSAGAGLALEQYF	TGCAGCGCCGGGGCGGGACTAGCTCTCGAGCAGTACTTC
TRBV15	TRBJ2-7	few	TRBD2	CATSRGLATRQYF	TGTGCCACCAGCAGGGGACTAGCGACACGGCAGTACTTC
TRBV7-9	TRBJ1-2	-	-	CASSSQGDYGYTF	TGTGCCAGCAGCTCACAGGGAGACTATGGCTACACCTTC
TRBV5-1	TRBJ2-7	-	-	CASNLDPGSYEQYF	TGCGCCAGCAACTTGGATCCAGGGTCGTACGAGCAGTACTTC
TRBV4-1	TRBJ2-7	few	-	CASSQAPTDTYEQYF	TGCGCCAGCAGCCAAGCCCCGACGGATACCTACGAGCAGTACTTC
TRBV7-9	TRBJ1-5	-	-	CASSPLEGSHQPQHF	TGTGCCAGCAGCCCCCTAGAAGGGTCCCATCAGCCCCAGCATTTT
TRBV27	TRBJ1-2	few	-	CASREQGYGYTF	TGTGCCAGCAGAGAACAGGGTTATGGCTACACCTTC
TRBV5-4	TRBJ2-5	-	TRBD1	CASSLGGQTQETQYF	TGTGCCAGCAGCTTGGGGGGACAGACTCAAGAGACCCAGTACTTC
TRBV5-1	TRBJ2-7	-	-	CASSLARGAYEQYF	TGCGCCAGCAGCTTAGCCAGGGGGGCCTACGAGCAGTACTTC
TRBV5-4	TRBJ2-2	-	TRBD2	CASSLELAGDQGELFF	TGTGCCAGCAGCTTGGAACTAGCGGGAGATCAGGGGGAGCTGTTTTTT
TRBV2	TRBJ2-7	-	TRBD1	CASRTGQGSSYEQYF	TGTGCCAGCAGGACAGGACAGGGGAGCTCCTACGAGCAGTACTTC
TRBV19	TRBJ1-5	-	-	CASSWGLDSNQPQHF	TGTGCCAGTAGCTGGGGATTAGATAGCAATCAGCCCCAGCATTTT
TRBV5-1	TRBJ2-3	-	-	CASSFGTHADTQYF	TGCGCCAGCAGCTTTGGTACGCATGCAGATACGCAGTATTTT
TRBV4-1	TRBJ1-5	-	-	CASSQDAARGQPQHF	TGCGCCAGCAGCCAAGATGCCGCGAGAGGACAGCCCCAGCATTTT
TRBV1	TRBJ2-7	once	-	CTSSQDSAFTYEQYF	TGCACCAGCAGCCAAGATTCAGCGTTCACCTACGAGCAGTACTTC
TRBV9	TRBJ2-7	-	TRBD2	CASSDSGRALSEQYF	TGTGCCAGCAGCGATAGCGGGAGGGCCCTCTCCGAGCAGTACTTC
TRBV5-1	TRBJ2-7	-	TRBD1	CASSPDRGGEQYF	TGCGCCAGCAGCCCGGACAGGGGCGGCGAGCAGTACTTC
TRBV4-1	TRBJ2-1	hyperexpanded	-	CASSQSIVRMRALGDEQFF	TGCGCCAGCAGCCAAAGTATAGTCAGGATGAGAGCCTTAGGGGATGAGCAGTTCTTC
TRBV7-9	TRBJ2-1	-	-	CASSLGLNEQFF	TGTGCCAGCAGCTTAGGTCTTAATGAGCAGTTCTTC